Only one count was recorded for the clone carrying this TCR beta chain. Its antigen is undetermined. The data derive from a study of cytomegalovirus exposure and HLA in healthy donors. Study-wide context: According to later analysis, the same platform produced the roughly 120 validation and several hundred first-cohort repertoires. Study-level results: Subsequent analysis revealed that first-cohort TCR clusters tended to co-occur in the roughly 120 validation repertoires. Rarity marked most TCR sequences, yet some public TCRs occurred in many donors. Specificity for CMV antigens was confirmed in vitro for three of the CMV-associated chains.

Germline CDR1 MDHEN, CDR2 SYDVKM. V lost 3 bases to trimming and J lost 4 bases, with 7 bases between them. The CDR3 runs 12 residues. The method was immunoSEQ multiplex PCR; TCRdb's version includes in-frame clones alone and lacks a portion of them. The sample lists around 60,000 clones; 96% were seen once. This TCR derives from a woman aged 18-29 years in good health and CMV-seronegative. The material sequenced was PBMCs. The gene calls are TRBV28 and TRBJ2-7; the D is unclear. The DNA of the CDR3 is TGTGCCAGCAGTTTGTTACAATACGAGCAGTACTTC. It encodes CASSLLQYEQYF.